The next 19 T cell receptor beta chains were all read from a single sample in a study of T cell responses to AZD1222 COVID-19 vaccine. Sequenced by immunoSEQ multiplex PCR; TCRdb stores in-frame clones only, minus some. The sample has 160,000 or so clones, around 94% seen once. This specimen was peripheral blood, taken 28 days after the second AZD1222 dose. The receptors come from an adult who received the AZD1222 COVID-19 vaccine.

The chain has TRBV6-2 or TRBV6-3 and TRBJ1-2; unclear D gene. The CDR3 loop spans 12 amino acids. Trimming removed 3 bases from V and 5 bases from J, with 7 bases in between. Germline V gives CDR1 MNHEY, CDR2 SVGEGT. The DNA of the CDR3 is TGTGCCAGCAGTTATCCCAGTTATGGCTACACCTTC. Translating gives CASSYPSYGYTF.

The chain recombines TRBV5-1 with TRBJ2-1; D possibly matches TRBD1 or TRBD2 (6 bases each). The CDR3 is made up of 15 amino acids. Germline CDR1 SGHRS, CDR2 YFSETQ. The germline V and J ends were trimmed by 4 bases and 6 bases, with 17 bases remaining between them. CDR3 residues: CASSAGQLKSNEQFF. The CDR3 DNA reads TGCGCCAGCAGCGCGGGACAACTAAAGAGCAATGAGCAGTTCTTC.

The V gene is TRBV19, the J gene TRBJ2-7, with D unresolved. CDR1 and CDR2 from the germline V gene are LNHDA and SQIVND (reference sequence). This CDR3 contains 12 residues. Trimming removed 7 bases at V and 4 bases at J, with 11 bases between. The chain's CDR3 is CASNSLGYEQYF. The CDR3 DNA follows: TGTGCCAGTAACTCTTTGGGTTACGAGCAGTACTTC.

This chain uses TRBV15 with TRBJ2-5, with 9 positions matching TRBD1. The CDR3 runs 16 residues. CDR1 is LNHNV and CDR2 is YYDKDF in the germline V gene (reference sequence). After removal of 3 bases from V and 5 bases from J, the junction contained 10 bases not matched to a gene. The CDR3 spells CATSRPDRGGTETQYF. The CDR3 DNA sequence: TGTGCCACCAGCAGGCCGGACAGGGGAGGGACGGAGACCCAGTACTTC.

V is TRBV3-1 (or the pseudogene TRBV3-2) and J is TRBJ2-1; TRBD2 matches 8 bases. This CDR3 comprises 14 residues. V gave up 1 base and J gave up 8 bases; unmatched junction bases: 4. The V gene's germline CDR1 is LGHDT and CDR2 YNNKEL (reference sequence). The CDR3 nucleotides read TGTGCCAGCAGCCAAGGACTAGCGTGGGATGAGCAGTTCTTC. It translates to CASSQGLAWDEQFF.

The rearrangement uses TRBV15 and TRBJ2-6; a weak D match, TRBD2 (6 bases). Germline CDR1 reads LNHNV; CDR2 reads YYDKDF (reference sequence). The CDR3 is made up of 18 amino acids. V lost 1 base, J lost 4 bases, and 17 bases lay in between. CDR3 region: CATSRASAGMSGANVLTF. The CDR3 DNA reads as TGTGCCACCAGCAGAGCTTCGGCGGGAATGTCCGGGGCCAACGTCCTGACTTTC.

This rearrangement joins TRBV19 to TRBJ1-2, with a possible D match to TRBD1 (6 bases). This CDR3 has 15 residues. The germline V gene has CDR1 LNHDA and CDR2 SQIVND (reference sequence). V dropped 5 bases and J dropped 0 bases, with 13 bases sitting between them. The CDR3: CASSLKTGANYGYTF. The CDR3 coding sequence is TGTGCCAGTAGTCTCAAGACAGGAGCTAACTATGGCTACACCTTC.

The J gene is TRBJ2-3, the V gene TRBV9; the match to TRBD1 covers 8 bases. The CDR3 is made up of 17 amino acids. Germline CDR1 and CDR2: SGDLS and YYNGEE. J was trimmed by 1 base and V by 0 bases; bases with no gene match: 7. DNA for the CDR3: TGTGCCAGCAGCGTAGGCCACTCAGGGGGCGGCACAGATACGCAGTATTTT. Translation: CASSVGHSGGGTDTQYF.

This rearrangement joins TRBV30 to TRBJ1-2; 8 positions match TRBD1. V lost 2 bases to trimming and J lost 6 bases; unmatched junction nucleotides: 5. Germline V gene sequence: CDR1 GTSNPN, CDR2 SVGIG (reference sequence). This CDR3 comprises 13 residues. CDR3: CAWSTGQGNGYTF. CDR3 DNA: TGTGCCTGGAGTACCGGACAGGGTAATGGCTACACCTTC.

The chain recombines TRBV19 with TRBJ1-3; 9 nucleotides align to TRBD1. The CDR3 totals 17 residues. Unmatched junction bases numbered 7, after V lost 0 bases and J lost 4 bases. Germline V gene sequence: CDR1 LNHDA, CDR2 SQIVND (reference sequence). This chain's CDR3 is CASSIDPDRGDGNTIYF. The CDR3 region has the DNA TGTGCCAGTAGTATAGATCCGGACAGGGGAGACGGAAACACCATATATTTT.

The rearrangement uses TRBV4-3 and TRBJ2-1; 9 nucleotides agree with TRBD2. After removal of 0 bases from V and 3 bases from J, the junction contained 3 bases not matched to a gene. Germline V gene data show CDR1 as LGHNA and CDR2 as YSLEER. The CDR3 totals 16 residues. The CDR3 protein is CASSQDPAGGYNEQFF. The CDR3, as DNA: TGCGCCAGCAGCCAAGACCCAGCGGGAGGCTACAATGAGCAGTTCTTC.

The genes are TRBV9 and TRBJ2-1, with D possibly matching TRBD1 (6 bases). CDR1 and CDR2 from the germline V gene are SGDLS and YYNGEE. The CDR3 has 14 residues. Trimming left V 3 bases short and J 9 bases short, with 16 bases between. The CDR3 DNA reads TGTGCCAGCAGCGACGGGAAACAGGGAGCTGAGCAGTTCTTC. Its protein product is CASSDGKQGAEQFF.

The rearrangement uses TRBV19 and TRBJ2-1; the match to TRBD2 covers 12 bases. V was pared by 5 bases and J by 9 bases, with 11 bases of the junction left unmatched. The CDR3 loop spans 16 amino acids. The germline V gene has CDR1 LNHDA and CDR2 SQIVND (reference sequence). CDR3 sequence: CASSVNLAGGPSEQFF. As DNA, the CDR3 is TGTGCCAGTAGTGTGAATCTAGCGGGAGGGCCCAGTGAGCAGTTCTTC.

The gene calls are TRBV4-1 and TRBJ2-7; no clear D gene. The CDR3 has 18 residues. The germline V and J ends were trimmed by 0 bases and 2 bases, with 20 bases remaining between them. The germline gives CDR1 MGHRA, CDR2 YSYEKL. Here the CDR3 DNA reads TGCGCCAGCAGCCAAGATGATTCTGGGGTTTACTCGACCTACGAGCAGTACTTC. Protein sequence: CASSQDDSGVYSTYEQYF.

The gene calls are TRBV29-1 and TRBJ2-7; perhaps TRBD1 as D (5 bases). Trimming took off 1 base at V and 3 bases at J, with 10 bases between the two ends. The CDR3 totals 13 residues. In germline, CDR1 is SQVTM, CDR2 ANQGSEA. Written as DNA, the CDR3 is TGCAGCGTTGAAGTGGCAGGGCACTACGAGCAGTACTTC. Amino acids: CSVEVAGHYEQYF.

The V gene is TRBV30, the J gene TRBJ2-1; D not certain. The V and J ends lost 2 bases and 5 bases respectively, with 7 bases between them. Per the germline V gene, CDR1 is GTSNPN and CDR2 is SVGIG (reference sequence). This CDR3 comprises 12 residues. CDR3 DNA: TGTGCCTGGAGTATCCTGAACAATGAGCAGTTCTTC. It encodes CAWSILNNEQFF.

This clone was observed once. The V call is TRBV7-2, the J call TRBJ2-3; D may be TRBD2 (6 bases). This CDR3 has 16 residues. Between the trimmed V and J ends, which lost 5 bases and 3 bases, there was a span of 18 bases. CDR1 SGHTA and CDR2 FQGNSA come from the germline V gene. This CDR3 reads CASSQRTGLRTDTQYF. In DNA, the CDR3 is TGTGCCAGCAGCCAACGGACGGGACTCCGAACAGATACGCAGTATTTT.

The chain combines TRBV19 with TRBJ1-6, with D possibly being TRBD1 (6 bases). The CDR3 extends over 13 amino acids. Germline V lookup: CDR1 LNHDA, CDR2 SQIVND (reference sequence). Deletions cut 7 bases from V and 9 bases from J, with 13 bases between. The CDR3 protein is CASNVGQLSPLHF. CDR3 DNA sequence: TGTGCCAGTAACGTCGGACAGCTTTCACCCCTCCACTTT.

This clone showed up just once. The gene calls are TRBV27 and TRBJ2-7, with 12 bases aligning to TRBD1. Trimming removed 5 bases from V and 6 bases from J; junction bases left unmatched: 5. The length of the CDR3 is 14 residues. Per the germline V gene, CDR1 is MNHEY and CDR2 is SMNVEV (reference sequence). CDR3 region: CASSAGDRGLEQYF. In nucleotides, the CDR3 is TGTGCCAGCAGTGCCGGGGACAGGGGGCTCGAGCAGTACTTC.